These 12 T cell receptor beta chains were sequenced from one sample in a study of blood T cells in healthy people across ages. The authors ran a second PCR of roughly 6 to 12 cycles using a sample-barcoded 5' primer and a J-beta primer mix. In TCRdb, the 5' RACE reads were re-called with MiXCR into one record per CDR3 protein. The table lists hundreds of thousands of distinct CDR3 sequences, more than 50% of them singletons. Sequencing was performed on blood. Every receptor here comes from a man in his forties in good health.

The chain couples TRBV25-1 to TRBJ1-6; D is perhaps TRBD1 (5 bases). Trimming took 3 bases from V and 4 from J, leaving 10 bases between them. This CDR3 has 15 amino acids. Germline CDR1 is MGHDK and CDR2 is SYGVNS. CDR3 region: CASSEKGLYNSPLHF. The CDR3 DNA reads TGTGCCAGCAGTGAGAAGGGACTGTATAATTCACCCCTCCACTTT.

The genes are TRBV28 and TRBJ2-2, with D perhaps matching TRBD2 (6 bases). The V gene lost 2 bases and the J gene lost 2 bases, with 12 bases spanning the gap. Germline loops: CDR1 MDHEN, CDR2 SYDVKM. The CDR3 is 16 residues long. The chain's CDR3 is CASSLERAPNTGELFF. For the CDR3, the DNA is TGTGCCAGCAGTTTAGAGCGGGCGCCTAACACCGGGGAGCTGTTTTTT.

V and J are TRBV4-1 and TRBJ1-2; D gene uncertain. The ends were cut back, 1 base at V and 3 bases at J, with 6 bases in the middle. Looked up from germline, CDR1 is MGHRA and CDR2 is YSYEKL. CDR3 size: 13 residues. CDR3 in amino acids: CASSQVADYGYTF. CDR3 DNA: TGCGCCAGCAGCCAAGTCGCGGACTATGGCTACACCTTC.

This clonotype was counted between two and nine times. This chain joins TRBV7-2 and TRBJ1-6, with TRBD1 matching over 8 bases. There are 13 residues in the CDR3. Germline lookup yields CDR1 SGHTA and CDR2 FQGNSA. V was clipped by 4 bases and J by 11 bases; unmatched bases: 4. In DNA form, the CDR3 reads TGTGCCAGCAGCTCAGGGGGCGAGGCACCCCTCCACTTT. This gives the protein CASSSGGEAPLHF.

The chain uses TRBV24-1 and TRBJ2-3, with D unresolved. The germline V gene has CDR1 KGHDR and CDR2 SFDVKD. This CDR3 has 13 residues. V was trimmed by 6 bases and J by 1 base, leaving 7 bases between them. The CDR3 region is CATSRIGTDTQYF. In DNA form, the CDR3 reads TGTGCCACCAGTCGTATAGGCACAGATACGCAGTATTTT.

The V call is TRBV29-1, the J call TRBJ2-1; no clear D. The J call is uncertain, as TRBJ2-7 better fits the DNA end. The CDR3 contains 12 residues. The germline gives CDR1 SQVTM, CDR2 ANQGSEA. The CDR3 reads CSVEVRYNEQYF. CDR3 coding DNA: TGCAGCGTTGAAGTCCGCTACAATGAGCAGTACTTC.

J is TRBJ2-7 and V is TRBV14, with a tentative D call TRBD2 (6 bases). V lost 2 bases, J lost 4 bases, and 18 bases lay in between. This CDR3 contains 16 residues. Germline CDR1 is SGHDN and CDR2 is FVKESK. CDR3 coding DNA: TGTGCCAGCAGCCAAACTAGCCAGATACTTCGGTACGAGCAGTACTTC. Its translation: CASSQTSQILRYEQYF.

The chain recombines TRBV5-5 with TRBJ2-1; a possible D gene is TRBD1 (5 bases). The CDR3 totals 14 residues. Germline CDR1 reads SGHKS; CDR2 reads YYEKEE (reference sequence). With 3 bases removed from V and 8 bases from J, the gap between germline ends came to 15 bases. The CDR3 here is CASSSDTEIDEQFF. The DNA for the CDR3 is TGTGCCAGCAGCTCGGACACTGAGATCGATGAGCAGTTCTTC.

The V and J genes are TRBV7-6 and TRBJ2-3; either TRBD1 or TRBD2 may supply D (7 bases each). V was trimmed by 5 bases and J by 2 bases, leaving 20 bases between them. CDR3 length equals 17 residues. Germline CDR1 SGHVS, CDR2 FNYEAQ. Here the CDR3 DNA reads TGTGCCAGCAGCCGACGGGGGAGGGGACAGAACACAGATACGCAGTATTTT. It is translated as CASSRRGRGQNTDTQYF.

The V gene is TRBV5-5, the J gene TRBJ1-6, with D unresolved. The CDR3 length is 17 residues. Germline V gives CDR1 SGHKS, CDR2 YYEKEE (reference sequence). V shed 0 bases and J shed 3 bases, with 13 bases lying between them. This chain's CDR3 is CASSLELGLSYNSPLHF. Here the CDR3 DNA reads TGTGCCAGCAGCTTGGAATTAGGGCTAAGCTATAATTCACCCCTCCACTTT.

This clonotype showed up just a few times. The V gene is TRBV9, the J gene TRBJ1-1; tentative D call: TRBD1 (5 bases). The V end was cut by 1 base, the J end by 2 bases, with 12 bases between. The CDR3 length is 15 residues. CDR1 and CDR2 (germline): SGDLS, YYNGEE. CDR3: CASSVRSGLNTEAFF. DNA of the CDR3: TGTGCCAGCAGCGTACGTTCAGGGCTTAACACTGAAGCTTTCTTT. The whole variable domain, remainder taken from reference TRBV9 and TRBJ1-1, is DSGVTQTPKHLITATGQRVTLRCSPRSGDLSVYWYQQSLDQGLQFLIQYYNGEERAKGNILERFSAQQFPDLHSELNLSSLELGDSALYFCASSVRSGLNTEAFFGQGTRLTVV.

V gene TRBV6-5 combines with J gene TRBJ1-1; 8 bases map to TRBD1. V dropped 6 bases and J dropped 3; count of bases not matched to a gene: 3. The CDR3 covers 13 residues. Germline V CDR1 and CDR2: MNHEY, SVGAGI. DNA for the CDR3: TGTGCCAGCAGAAAACAGGGGGACACTGAAGCTTTCTTT. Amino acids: CASRKQGDTEAFF.